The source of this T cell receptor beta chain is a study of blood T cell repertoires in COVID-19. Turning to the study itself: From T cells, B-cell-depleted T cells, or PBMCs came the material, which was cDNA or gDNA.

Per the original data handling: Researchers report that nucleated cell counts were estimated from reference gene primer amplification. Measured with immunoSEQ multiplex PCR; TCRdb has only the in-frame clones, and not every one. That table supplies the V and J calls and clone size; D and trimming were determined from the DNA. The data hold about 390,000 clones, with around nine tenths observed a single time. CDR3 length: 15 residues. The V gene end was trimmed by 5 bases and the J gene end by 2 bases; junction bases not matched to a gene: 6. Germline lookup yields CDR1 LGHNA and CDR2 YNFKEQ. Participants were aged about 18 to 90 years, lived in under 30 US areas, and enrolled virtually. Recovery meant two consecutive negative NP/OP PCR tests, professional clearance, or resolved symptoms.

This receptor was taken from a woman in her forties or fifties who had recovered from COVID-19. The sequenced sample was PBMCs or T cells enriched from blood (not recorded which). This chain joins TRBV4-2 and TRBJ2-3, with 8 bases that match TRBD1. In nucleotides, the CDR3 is TGTGCCAGCAGCGGGGACAGGACGCCCACAGATACGCAGTATTTT. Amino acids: CASSGDRTPTDTQYF.